The clone carrying this T cell receptor beta chain has a handful of counts. Its target is unknown. 5'-RACE, quantitative and with molecular barcodes, yielded the TCR beta libraries. TCRdb re-analysed the 5' RACE reads in MiXCR, keeping a single row per CDR3 protein. The sample lists some 800,000 distinct CDR3 sequences; about an eighth were seen once. This entry belongs to a study of CD8 T cells in ankylosing spondylitis. Whole-study findings and limits: Characteristic, it appeared, of ankylosing spondylitis blood was a TCR beta motif of roughly 8 highly homologous variants. Peripheral blood samples showed relatively rare disease-linked clones, and these clones were CD8+.

The specimen sequenced was blood, either unsorted or a sorted T cell fraction (not recorded which). The sequence derives from a male donor with ankylosing spondylitis.

CDR3 in amino acids: CAISESLGQILQTQYF. The DNA for the CDR3 is TGTGCCATCAGTGAGTCTTTGGGACAGATCTTGCAGACCCAGTACTTC. The chain recombines TRBV10-3 with TRBJ2-5, with TRBD1 identical over 7 bases. The CDR3 runs 16 residues. Trimming removed 0 bases from V and 6 bases from J; junction bases left unmatched: 10. Germline V lookup: CDR1 ENHRY, CDR2 SYGVKD.